Below are 2 T cell receptor beta chains sequenced from a single sample in a study of blood T cell repertoires in COVID-19. Using immunoSEQ multiplex PCR, the repertoire was profiled, and TCRdb retains in-frame clones only, with some absent. This sample yields some 27,000 clones, of which 65% to 70% are seen a single time; roughly a sixth belongs to the top ten. Source material: peripheral blood. These receptors all come from a human donor in a cohort sampled during active COVID-19.

The V call is TRBV27, the J call TRBJ2-1; 9 nucleotides match TRBD1. There are 15 residues in the CDR3. CDR1 and CDR2 from the germline V gene are MNHEY and SMNVEV (reference sequence). Trimming at V came to 4 bases and at J to 4 bases, leaving 5 bases not matched to a gene. CDR3 protein: CASSWGQGPYNEQFF. The CDR3 DNA follows: TGTGCCAGCAGTTGGGGACAGGGCCCTTACAATGAGCAGTTCTTC.

CDR3 in amino acids: CASSTPVGGDNTEAFF. The DNA for the CDR3 is TGTGCCAGTAGTACCCCGGTCGGAGGGGATAACACTGAAGCTTTCTTT. The chain links TRBV19 to TRBJ1-1, with D possibly being TRBD1 (5 bases). CDR3 length: 16 amino acids. From germline, CDR1 is LNHDA and CDR2 SQIVND (reference sequence). Trimming left V 4 bases short and J 2 bases short, with 17 bases between.